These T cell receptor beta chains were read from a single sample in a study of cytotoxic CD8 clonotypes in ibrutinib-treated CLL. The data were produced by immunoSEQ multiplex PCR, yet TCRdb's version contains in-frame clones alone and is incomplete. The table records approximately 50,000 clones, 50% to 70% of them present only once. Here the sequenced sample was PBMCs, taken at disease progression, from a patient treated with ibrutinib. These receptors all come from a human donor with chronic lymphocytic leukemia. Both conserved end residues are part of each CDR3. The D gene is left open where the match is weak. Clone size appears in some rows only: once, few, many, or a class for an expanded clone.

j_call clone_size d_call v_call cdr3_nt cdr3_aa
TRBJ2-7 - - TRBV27 TGTGCCAGCAGTAGTCCAGGACACCCCTTCTTAGAGCAGTACTTC CASSSPGHPFLEQYF
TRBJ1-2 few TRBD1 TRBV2 TGTGCCAGCGTGGACAGGGCGGGAGGCTACACCTTC CASVDRAGGYTF
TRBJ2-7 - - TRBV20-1 TGCAGTGCTGGGGCGTACGAGCAGTACTTC CSAGAYEQYF
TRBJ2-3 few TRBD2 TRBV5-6 TGTGCCAGCAGCCTATTCGGACTAGCGGGAGGGTGGTTGACAGATACGCAGTATTTT CASSLFGLAGGWLTDTQYF
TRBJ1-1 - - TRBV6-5 TGTGCCAGCAAGAAAACAGGGAATAGTGAAGCTTTCTTT CASKKTGNSEAFF
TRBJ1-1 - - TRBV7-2 TGTGCCAGCAGCTTTACGAGTCGGGGCACTGAAGCTTTCTTT CASSFTSRGTEAFF
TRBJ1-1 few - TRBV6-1 TGTGCCAGCAGTGAAGCCGGGCAGCTTGAAGCTTTCTTT CASSEAGQLEAFF
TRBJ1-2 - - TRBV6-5 TGTGCCAGCCGAGACATCCTAGCTAACTATGGCTACACCTTC CASRDILANYGYTF
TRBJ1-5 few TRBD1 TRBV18 TGTGCCAGCTCAGCGGACAGGCCCGCTTCGGGTCAGCCCCAGCATTTT CASSADRPASGQPQHF
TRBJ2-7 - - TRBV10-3 TGTGCCATCAGTAGTGATGCGTGGACAGCGGGTAACGAGCAGTACTTC CAISSDAWTAGNEQYF
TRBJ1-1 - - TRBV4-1 TGCGCCAGCAGCCCGGGTTGGAAGGTCACTGAAGCTTTCTTT CASSPGWKVTEAFF
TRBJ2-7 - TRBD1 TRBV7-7 TGTGCTAGCAGCCCCTCCCCCGGACAGGGGCCCTACGAGCAGTACTTC CASSPSPGQGPYEQYF
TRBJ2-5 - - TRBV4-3 TGCGCCAGCAGCCAAGATCTCGGAGGGCCGGACGGAGTGAAGACCCAGTACTTC CASSQDLGGPDGVKTQYF
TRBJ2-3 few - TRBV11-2 TGTGCCAGCAGCCCGCCTCGGGGCACAGATACGCAGTATTTT CASSPPRGTDTQYF
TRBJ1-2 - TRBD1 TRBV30 TGTGCCTGGAGTAGGAGCGACAGGGGGCGAAGAATTATCTATGGCTACACCTTC CAWSRSDRGRRIIYGYTF
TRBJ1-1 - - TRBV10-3 TGTGCCATCAGTGAGTACGGAGAGAACACTGAAGCTTTCTTT CAISEYGENTEAFF
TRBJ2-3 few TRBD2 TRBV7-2 TGTGCCAGCACCCCCCTAGCGGGGGGCACAGATACGCAGTATTTT CASTPLAGGTDTQYF
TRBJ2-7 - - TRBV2 TGTGCCACCCACAGTCGGCGTGACTACGAGCAGTACTTC CATHSRRDYEQYF
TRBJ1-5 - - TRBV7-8 TGTGCCAGCAGCCCCCGGGCCTATAGCAATCAGCCCCAGCATTTT CASSPRAYSNQPQHF
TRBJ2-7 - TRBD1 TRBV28 TGTGCCAGCAGTTCCCGGGACAGGGGGCGTCTGGGGGAGCAGTACTTC CASSSRDRGRLGEQYF
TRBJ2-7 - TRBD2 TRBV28 TGTGCCAGCAGTTTATTGGCTAGCGGGAGTTACGAGCAGTACTTC CASSLLASGSYEQYF
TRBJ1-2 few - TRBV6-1 TGTGCCAGCAGTGCTGATTTCGGCGGGGGTGGCTACACCTTC CASSADFGGGGYTF
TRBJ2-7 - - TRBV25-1 TGTGCCAGCAGAGGGGTAGACGGATTTCCCTACGAGCAGTACTTC CASRGVDGFPYEQYF
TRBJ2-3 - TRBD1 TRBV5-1 TGCGCCAGCAGCGCAGGACAGGGGGCCTTGGATACGCAGTATTTT CASSAGQGALDTQYF
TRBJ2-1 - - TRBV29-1 TGCAGCGTTGATCGAACAGGAATCCAGTTCTTC CSVDRTGIQFF
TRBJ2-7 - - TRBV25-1 TGTGCCAGCAGTGCGAGATTCTTCGGGACAACAACGTACGAGCAGTACTTC CASSARFFGTTTYEQYF
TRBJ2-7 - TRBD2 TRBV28 TGTGCCAGCAGTGGTTTACTAGCGGGAGGGGTTATGAACGAGCAGTACTTC CASSGLLAGGVMNEQYF
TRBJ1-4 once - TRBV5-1 TGCGCCAGCAGCTCTCGGGCGGGGGGCACTAATGAAAAACTGTTTTTT CASSSRAGGTNEKLFF
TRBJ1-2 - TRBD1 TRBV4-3 TGCGCCAGCAGCCAATGGGACAGCCTTCCCTATGGCTACACCTTC CASSQWDSLPYGYTF
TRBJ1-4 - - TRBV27 TGTGCCAGCAGTTTAAGTGCCCTTAATGAAAAACTGTTTTTT CASSLSALNEKLFF
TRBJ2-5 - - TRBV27 TGTGCCAGCAGTCAGAAGACCGGGACTCAGCAAGAAACCCAGTACTTC CASSQKTGTQQETQYF
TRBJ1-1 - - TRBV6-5 TGTGCCAGCAGAGGACGACCTAACACTGAAGCTTTCTTT CASRGRPNTEAFF
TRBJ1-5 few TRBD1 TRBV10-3 TGTGCCACCCATAAAGGGGACAGGGATAATCAGCCCCAGCATTTT CATHKGDRDNQPQHF
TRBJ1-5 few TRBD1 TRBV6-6 TGTGCCAGCAGACCTATGGACAGGACGATCAATCAGCCCCAGCATTTT CASRPMDRTINQPQHF
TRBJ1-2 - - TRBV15 TGTGCCACCAGCAGGGCAAACCAGGAGGGCTATGGCTACACCTTC CATSRANQEGYGYTF
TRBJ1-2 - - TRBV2 TGTGCCAGCAGTGGCCAGGGACCCTCCTATGGCTACACCTTC CASSGQGPSYGYTF
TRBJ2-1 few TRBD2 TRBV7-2 TGTGCCAGCAGCCCGAGCGGGAAGAGCTCCTACAATGAGCAGTTCTTC CASSPSGKSSYNEQFF
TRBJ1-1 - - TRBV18 TGTGCCAGCTCACCAATGGGGGCGCGTATCTCCAACACTGAAGCTTTCTTT CASSPMGARISNTEAFF
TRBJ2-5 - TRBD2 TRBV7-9 TGTGCCAGCAGCGGAAGGACTAGCGGGCCGGTAGAGACCCAGTACTTC CASSGRTSGPVETQYF
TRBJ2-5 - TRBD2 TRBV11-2 TGTGCCAGCAGCTTAGGAGGGACTAGCGGGATTCAAGAGACCCAGTACTTC CASSLGGTSGIQETQYF
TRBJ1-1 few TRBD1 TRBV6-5 TGTGCCAGCAGTTACAGGGGGCTCGGGGGTTGGGCTTTCTTT CASSYRGLGGWAFF
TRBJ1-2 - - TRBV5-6 TGTGCCAGCAGCTCCGGACTTAAGGGCTACACCTTC CASSSGLKGYTF
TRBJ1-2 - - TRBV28 TGTGCCAGCAGTTTAGGGTGGGGCAGGGGTATAGAGGGCTACACCTTC CASSLGWGRGIEGYTF
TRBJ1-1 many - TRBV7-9 TGTGCCAGCAGCTTACCCGCCGGGCAGCACACTGAAGCTTTCTTT CASSLPAGQHTEAFF
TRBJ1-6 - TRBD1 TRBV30 TGTGCCTGGATGGGACAGGGGGCCTATAATTCACCCCTCCACTTT CAWMGQGAYNSPLHF
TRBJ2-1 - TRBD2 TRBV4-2 TGTGCCAGCAGCCGCACATCGGGGGGGGCGTCCTACAATGAGCAGTTCTTC CASSRTSGGASYNEQFF
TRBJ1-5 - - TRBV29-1 TGCAGCGTTGGAGGGCCGGATCAGCCCCAGCATTTT CSVGGPDQPQHF
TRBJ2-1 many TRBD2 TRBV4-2 TGTGCCAGAAGCTTGGCCACCAGCGGGAAACACGAGGATGAGCAGTTCTTC CARSLATSGKHEDEQFF
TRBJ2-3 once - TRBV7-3 TGTGCCAGCAGCCAAACAGGGTTCCTCACAGATACGCAGTATTTT CASSQTGFLTDTQYF
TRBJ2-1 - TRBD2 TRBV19 TGTGCCAGTAGTGATACCGGGACTAGCGGGGAGCAGTTCTTC CASSDTGTSGEQFF
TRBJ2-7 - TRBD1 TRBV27 TGTGCCAGCAGTTTTACCGGGACAGTTCCCTACGAGCAGTACTTC CASSFTGTVPYEQYF
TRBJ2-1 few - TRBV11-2 TGTGCCAGCAGCTTCCGAGATGAGCAGTTCTTC CASSFRDEQFF
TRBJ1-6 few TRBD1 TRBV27 TGTGCCAGCAGTCCAAGGCCAACAGGGGTTGATTCACCCCTCCACTTT CASSPRPTGVDSPLHF
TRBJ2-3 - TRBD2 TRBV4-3 TGCGCCAGCAGCCAAGACCCCGCTAGCGGCGGTGGAGATACGCAGTATTTT CASSQDPASGGGDTQYF
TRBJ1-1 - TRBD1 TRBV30 TGTGCCCGAATAACAGGGGGGTTCATGAACACTGAAGCTTTCTTT CARITGGFMNTEAFF
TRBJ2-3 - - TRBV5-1 TGCGCCAGCAGCTTGGCTCCGGCCAGCTCCGGGGATACGCAGTATTTT CASSLAPASSGDTQYF
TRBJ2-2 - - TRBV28 TGTGCCAGCAGTTCCGGACTAGGGGAGCTGTTTTTT CASSSGLGELFF
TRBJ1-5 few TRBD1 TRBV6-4 TGTGCCAGCAGCCTTAGACAGGGGCAGCCCCAGCATTTT CASSLRQGQPQHF
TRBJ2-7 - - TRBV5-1 TGCGCCAGCAGCTCGGCAGGCGGCCGTAGGGAGCAGTACTTC CASSSAGGRREQYF